The 17 T cell receptor beta chains presented below share a single source sample, sequenced in a study of blood T cell repertoires in COVID-19. Only in-frame clones appear in the TCRdb table, and some are missing; sequencing was by immunoSEQ multiplex PCR. The sample lists a few hundred thousand clones, roughly 90% seen once, with approximately 4% in the top ten. The sequenced sample consisted of PBMCs or T cells enriched from blood (not recorded which). The receptors here all came from a woman in her late teens or twenties with acute COVID-19.

This chain connects TRBV27 to TRBJ2-2, with TRBD2 identical over 13 bases. CDR3 size: 18 residues. CDR1 MNHEY and CDR2 SMNVEV come from the germline V gene (reference sequence). Unmatched junction bases numbered 9, after V lost 3 bases and J lost 5 bases. In DNA form, the CDR3 reads TGTGCCAGCAGTTTTAAAGGACTAGCGGGAGTTAAAACCGGGGAGCTGTTTTTT. Its protein product is CASSFKGLAGVKTGELFF.

The chain combines TRBV15 with TRBJ1-2; TRBD1 agrees at 7 bases. The CDR3 covers 13 residues. Losses at the gene ends were 3 bases for V and 3 bases for J; bases not matched to a gene: 1. In germline, CDR1 is LNHNV, CDR2 YYDKDF (reference sequence). CDR3 nucleotide sequence: TGTGCCACCAGCAGGCAGGGGGACTATGGCTACACCTTC. This encodes CATSRQGDYGYTF.

This rearrangement joins TRBV30 to TRBJ2-1, with D perhaps TRBD2 (5 bases). This CDR3 comprises 14 residues. V was pared by 2 bases and J by 0 bases, with 8 bases between. Germline V lookup: CDR1 GTSNPN, CDR2 SVGIG (reference sequence). CDR3 sequence: CAWSLGSSYNEQFF. The CDR3 coding sequence is TGTGCCTGGAGTCTAGGGAGCTCCTACAATGAGCAGTTCTTC. Full variable domain (outside the CDR3, taken from reference TRBV30 and TRBJ2-1): SQTIHQWPATLVQPVGSPLSLECTVEGTSNPNLYWYRQAAGRGLQLLFYSVGIGQISSEVPQNLSASRPQDRQFILSSKKLLLSDSGFYLCAWSLGSSYNEQFFGPGTRLTVL.

This chain links TRBV7-2 with TRBJ2-5, with 7 bases fitting TRBD2. Germline V lookup: CDR1 SGHTA, CDR2 FQGNSA. The CDR3 length is 15 residues. V lost 6 bases and J lost 1; bases outside the gene matches: 8. CDR3 nucleotides: TGTGCCAGCAGAGCTAGCGGAAGCGTCCAAGAGACCCAGTACTTC. Its translation is CASRASGSVQETQYF.

V gene TRBV7-8 combines with J gene TRBJ2-5; D unresolved. The CDR3 totals 13 residues. The V gene's germline CDR1 is SGHVS and CDR2 FQNEAQ. V was trimmed by 4 bases and J by 4 bases, leaving 10 bases between them. As DNA, the CDR3 is TGTGCCAGCAGCTCGTCCCTTGTAGAGACCCAGTACTTC. Residues: CASSSSLVETQYF.

V is TRBV10-1 and J is TRBJ2-3, with D possibly matching TRBD2 (5 bases). CDR1 and CDR2 from the germline V gene are WNHNN and SYGVQD (reference sequence). The length of the CDR3 is 14 residues. Trimming removed 4 bases from V and 0 bases from J, with 8 bases in between. The CDR3 DNA is TGCGCCAGCAGTGGTGAGGGAAGCACAGATACGCAGTATTTT. This translates into CASSGEGSTDTQYF.

This chain uses TRBV30 with TRBJ1-2; no definite D call. V was shortened by 2 bases and J by 2 bases, with 6 bases between the two germline ends. The germline gives CDR1 GTSNPN, CDR2 SVGIG (reference sequence). CDR3 length: 12 residues. The CDR3 DNA is TGTGCCTGGAGTAGGCGGAACTATGGCTACACCTTC. Its protein product is CAWSRRNYGYTF. The whole variable domain, filled in from reference TRBV30 and TRBJ1-2, reads SQTIHQWPATLVQPVGSPLSLECTVEGTSNPNLYWYRQAAGRGLQLLFYSVGIGQISSEVPQNLSASRPQDRQFILSSKKLLLSDSGFYLCAWSRRNYGYTFGSGTRLTVV.

The chain carries TRBV6-1 and TRBJ1-2, with D perhaps TRBD1 (5 bases). V shed 2 bases and J shed 4 bases, with 20 bases lying between them. CDR3 length: 17 residues. Per germline, CDR1 MNHNS and CDR2 SASEGT. In DNA form, the CDR3 reads TGTGCCAGCAGTGAACAAGGGGCCGGCTTCGAAGGCTATGGCTACACCTTC. It is translated as CASSEQGAGFEGYGYTF.

The chain carries TRBV7-8 and TRBJ1-5; D call uncertain. The V gene lost 2 bases and the J gene lost 7 bases, with 12 bases spanning the gap. CDR3 length: 14 residues. CDR1 and CDR2 from the germline V gene are SGHVS and FQNEAQ. The CDR3 DNA sequence: TGTGCCAGCAGCTTAAGCCGGGATCCACAGCCCCAGCATTTT. Its protein is CASSLSRDPQPQHF.

This clone was found once. The chain carries TRBV5-1 and TRBJ2-5; D possibly corresponds to TRBD2 (5 bases). The V gene's germline CDR1 is SGHRS and CDR2 YFSETQ. The CDR3 is 19 residues long. V shed 1 base and J shed 2 bases, with 24 bases lying between them. The CDR3 DNA sequence: TGCGCCAGCAGCTTGTCCGGCACGGCGCGGGCCTCAAAACAAGAGACCCAGTACTTC. The encoded protein is CASSLSGTARASKQETQYF.

This chain connects TRBV11-2 to TRBJ2-6; 7 nucleotides align to TRBD1. Germline CDR1 and CDR2: SGHAT and FQNNGV. V dropped 3 bases and J dropped 0; count of bases not matched to a gene: 8. CDR3 length equals 18 residues. The CDR3 nucleotides are TGTGCCAGCAGCTTGGGACAGTGGGTCCACTCTGGGGCCAACGTCCTGACTTTC. Translation: CASSLGQWVHSGANVLTF.

This chain connects TRBV25-1 to TRBJ1-4; tentative D call: TRBD1 (5 bases). Per germline, CDR1 MGHDK and CDR2 SYGVNS. The ends were cut back, 1 base at V and 7 bases at J, with 16 bases in the middle. The CDR3 is made up of 16 amino acids. The DNA of the CDR3 is TGTGCCAGCAGTGAATTGGGTGGAGGGACGGTTGAAAAACTGTTTTTT. As protein: CASSELGGGTVEKLFF.

Here the CDR3 reads CATSEAGSPLNTGELFF. In nucleotides, the CDR3 is TGTGCCACCAGTGAGGCCGGGTCTCCTTTAAACACCGGGGAGCTGTTTTTT. V is TRBV24-1 and J is TRBJ2-2; D remains ambiguous. The CDR3 length is 17 residues. The germline V and J ends were trimmed by 4 bases and 2 bases, with 16 bases remaining between them. CDR1 is KGHDR, CDR2 SFDVKD, per germline.

The chain joins TRBV24-1 to TRBJ2-7; 11 nucleotides line up with TRBD1. Germline CDR1 reads KGHDR; CDR2 reads SFDVKD. V trimming: 9 bases; J trimming: 4 bases; junction bases outside the gene matches: 4. The CDR3 consists of 13 residues. The CDR3, as DNA: TGTGCCACCGCCGGGACAGGGGGTTACGAGCAGTACTTC. Residues: CATAGTGGYEQYF.

The chain carries TRBV6-5 and TRBJ1-1, with D maybe TRBD1 (5 bases). Germline V gene data show CDR1 as MNHEY and CDR2 as SVGAGI. V lost 5 bases and J lost 5, with 12 bases in between. This CDR3 region has 13 residues. The CDR3 nucleotides are TGTGCCAGCAGTCAGGGTCCACGAACTGAAGCTTTCTTT. This gives the protein CASSQGPRTEAFF.

The rearrangement joins TRBV5-1 to TRBJ1-1; maybe TRBD1 (6 bases). CDR3 size: 15 residues. Looked up from germline, CDR1 is SGHRS and CDR2 is YFSETQ. V was cut by 0 bases and J by 6 bases, with 15 bases left in between. CDR3 region: CASSLGVGWGPEAFF. DNA of the CDR3: TGCGCCAGCAGCTTGGGTGTCGGGTGGGGGCCTGAAGCTTTCTTT.

This clone appeared a few times. The V and J genes are TRBV24-1 and TRBJ2-1; D is perhaps TRBD2 (5 bases). Trimming took 7 bases from V and 4 from J, leaving 7 bases between them. The length of the CDR3 is 12 residues. Germline V CDR1 and CDR2: KGHDR, SFDVKD. CDR3 sequence (DNA): TGTGCCACCAGCCGGAGGTACAATGAGCAGTTCTTC. This gives the protein CATSRRYNEQFF.